A selection of T cell receptor beta chains follows, all from one sample in a study of T cells in Graves' hyperthyroidism and ophthalmopathy. TCRdb recomputed calls from the multiplex PCR reads with MiXCR, one row per CDR3 protein. The sample records around 450,000 distinct CDR3 sequences, less than 20% being singletons. Sequencing used blood. These receptors all stem from a woman younger than 30 with Graves' hyperthyroidism. Both conserved end residues are part of each CDR3. D genes are given only for firm matches. Clone size, where shown, is once, few, many, or a class for clones that have expanded.

>many|-|15|TRBV12-3/TRBV12-4|TRBJ1-1
CASSLFFWMNTEAFF
TGTGCCAGCAGTTTATTTTTTTGGATGAACACTGAAGCTTTCTTT
>-|-|19|TRBV10-3|TRBJ2-7
CAISAPRQAIAYFAYEQYF
TGTGCCATCAGTGCCCCCAGACAGGCGATTGCTTATTTTGCCTACGAGCAGTACTTC
>many|TRBD2|16|TRBV4-3|TRBJ2-3
CASSPVDRGTSSTQYF
TGCGCCAGCAGCCCCGTGGATAGGGGGACTAGCTCTACGCAGTATTTT
>many|TRBD1|11|TRBV20-1|TRBJ2-7
CSADRGYEQYF
TGCAGTGCCGACAGGGGCTACGAGCAGTACTTC
>-|-|12|TRBV27|TRBJ1-5
CASSFANQPQHF
TGTGCCAGCAGTTTTGCAAATCAGCCCCAGCATTTT
>-|-|16|TRBV5-1|TRBJ1-4
CASSRLGGFINEKLFF
TGCGCCAGCAGCCGTCTGGGGGGCTTTATTAATGAAAAACTGTTTTTT
>many|TRBD2|15|TRBV20-1|TRBJ2-7
CSAREIGREHYEQYF
TGCAGTGCTAGAGAGATTGGGCGGGAGCACTACGAGCAGTACTTC
>many|TRBD1|16|TRBV11-2|TRBJ2-7
CASSFSGTGGSYEQYF
TGTGCCAGCAGCTTTTCAGGGACAGGGGGCTCCTACGAGCAGTACTTC
>once|TRBD2|18|TRBV6-5|TRBJ2-7
CASSYSSRLRGGAYEQYF
TGTGCCAGCAGTTACTCGAGCCGCCTGCGGGGGGGAGCCTACGAGCAGTACTTC
>-|-|17|TRBV7-2|TRBJ1-5
CASSLDGGSRPSQPQHF
TGTGCCAGCAGCTTAGACGGCGGCAGCCGGCCTAGCCAGCCCCAGCATTTT
>-|TRBD2|16|TRBV6-1|TRBJ2-2
CASIPSGRERTGELFF
TGTGCCAGCATACCAAGCGGGAGGGAACGGACCGGGGAGCTGTTTTTT
>many|-|14|TRBV28|TRBJ2-5
CASSEQGLKETQYF
TGTGCCAGCAGCGAACAGGGCCTGAAGGAGACCCAGTACTTC
>many|TRBD1|15|TRBV3-1|TRBJ1-5
CASSQGGTGTQPQHF
TGTGCCAGCAGCCAAGGAGGGACAGGGACACAGCCCCAGCATTTT
>many|TRBD2|14|TRBV7-3|TRBJ2-1
CASSNPLAGDEQFF
TGTGCCAGCAGCAACCCCCTAGCGGGAGATGAGCAGTTCTTC
>many|TRBD2|16|TRBV27|TRBJ2-3
CASSPHGTSGTDTQYF
TGTGCCAGCAGTCCCCACGGGACTAGCGGCACAGATACGCAGTATTTT
>many|TRBD1|14|TRBV5-5|TRBJ2-7
CASSYRDRVSEQYF
TGTGCCAGCAGCTATCGCGACAGGGTGAGCGAGCAGTACTTC
>many|-|16|TRBV28|TRBJ2-7
CASSLADAGSSYEQYF
TGTGCCAGCAGTTTGGCCGACGCAGGGTCATCCTACGAGCAGTACTTC
>few|-|12|TRBV12-3/TRBV12-4|TRBJ1-2
CASSLGSDGYTF
TGTGCCAGCAGTTTAGGGTCTGATGGCTACACCTTC
>-|TRBD1|15|TRBV4-2|TRBJ2-7
CASSRTTGIGYEQYF
TGTGCCAGCAGCCGAACGACAGGGATTGGATACGAGCAGTACTTC
>few|TRBD1|13|TRBV20-1|TRBJ1-3
CSARGGTGNTIYF
TGCAGTGCCAGGGGGGGAACTGGAAACACCATATATTTT
>few|TRBD1|16|TRBV2|TRBJ2-1
CASSGQRQGLGNEQFF
TGTGCCAGCAGTGGACAAAGACAGGGATTAGGTAATGAGCAGTTCTTC
>few|-|12|TRBV7-9|TRBJ2-3
CASSFNTDTQYF
TGTGCCAGCAGCTTTAATACAGATACGCAGTATTTT
>few|-|17|TRBV6-5|TRBJ1-6
CASSFSREGSYNSPLHF
TGTGCCAGCAGTTTCTCAAGGGAAGGGTCCTATAATTCACCCCTCCACTTT
>many|TRBD2|16|TRBV28|TRBJ2-1
CASSTGLAGVFDEQFF
TGTGCCAGCAGTACCGGACTAGCGGGAGTTTTTGATGAGCAGTTCTTC
>-|TRBD2|14|TRBV7-3|TRBJ2-7
CASSPETSGYEQYF
TGTGCCAGCAGCCCCGAGACTAGCGGTTACGAGCAGTACTTC
>-|-|13|TRBV5-4|TRBJ1-2
CASSLPGSYGYTF
TGTGCCAGCAGCTTACCAGGGAGTTATGGCTACACCTTC
>few|-|12|TRBV20-1|TRBJ2-7
CSASQTIGEQYF
TGCAGTGCTAGCCAAACAATAGGCGAGCAGTACTTC
>many|TRBD1|15|TRBV7-2|TRBJ1-1
CASSRRGPRDPEAFF
TGTGCCAGCAGCCGCAGGGGGCCGCGGGACCCTGAAGCTTTCTTT
>many|-|15|TRBV5-6|TRBJ2-3
CASSSSYRGTDTQYF
TGTGCCAGCAGTTCCTCTTACAGGGGCACAGATACGCAGTATTTT
>-|-|16|TRBV18|TRBJ1-1
CASSQTVGRKNTEAFF
TGTGCCAGCTCACAAACCGTAGGACGGAAGAACACTGAAGCTTTCTTT
>many|TRBD1|13|TRBV11-3|TRBJ2-7
CASSLRGLGEQYF
TGTGCCAGCAGCTTGAGGGGGCTAGGCGAGCAGTACTTC
>-|-|13|TRBV5-1|TRBJ2-7
CASSWGRQYEQYF
TGCGCCAGCAGCTGGGGACGGCAATACGAGCAGTACTTC
>many|TRBD1|16|TRBV27|TRBJ1-1
CASSSRQGAKNTEAFF
TGTGCCAGCAGCTCTAGACAGGGGGCTAAGAACACTGAAGCTTTCTTT
>many|TRBD2|16|TRBV6-2/TRBV6-3|TRBJ2-1
CASSLNSGAPYNEQFF
TGTGCCAGCAGTCTAAACAGCGGGGCCCCTTACAATGAGCAGTTCTTC
>-|-|15|TRBV9|TRBJ2-5
CASSVLGGYQETQYF
TGTGCCAGCAGCGTCCTGGGAGGTTACCAAGAGACCCAGTACTTC
>few|TRBD1|14|TRBV2|TRBJ1-1
CASKNRGLNTEAFF
TGTGCCAGCAAAAACAGGGGATTGAACACTGAAGCTTTCTTT
>-|TRBD1|17|TRBV10-3|TRBJ2-3
CAISDPGTGLGTDTQYF
TGTGCCATCAGTGACCCCGGGACAGGGTTGGGGACAGATACGCAGTATTTT
>few|-|12|TRBV29-1|TRBJ2-1
CSAQGIGNEQFF
TGCAGCGCCCAAGGCATAGGGAATGAGCAGTTCTTC
>once|-|14|TRBV29-1|TRBJ2-2
CSVEDRTFTGELFF
TGCAGCGTTGAAGATCGGACCTTTACCGGGGAGCTGTTTTTT
>-|-|13|TRBV6-6|TRBJ2-7
CASSYGTTYEQYF
TGTGCCAGCAGTTACGGTACTACCTACGAGCAGTACTTC
>-|TRBD2|19|TRBV4-1|TRBJ2-2
CASSQDWTSGRFGAGELFF
TGCGCCAGCAGCCAAGACTGGACTAGCGGGAGATTTGGGGCCGGGGAGCTGTTTTTT
>few|TRBD1|17|TRBV6-5|TRBJ1-2
CASSYSTDRARGRGYTF
TGTGCCAGCAGTTACTCAACGGACAGGGCGCGGGGTCGAGGCTACACCTTC
>-|-|18|TRBV5-5|TRBJ1-3
CASSYRQDGRRSGNTIYF
TGTGCCAGCAGCTACAGACAGGACGGACGCAGGTCTGGAAACACCATATATTTT
>-|-|14|TRBV5-1|TRBJ2-1
CASSLGTAGYEQFF
TGCGCCAGCAGCTTGGGGACGGCCGGGTATGAGCAGTTCTTC
>-|TRBD1|16|TRBV6-1|TRBJ1-2
CASSKGPKTGKDGYTF
TGTGCCAGCAGTAAGGGGCCCAAGACAGGGAAGGATGGCTACACCTTC
>-|-|11|TRBV20-1|TRBJ2-1
CSAPRANEQFF
TGCAGTGCTCCGCGGGCCAATGAGCAGTTCTTC
>-|TRBD1|16|TRBV5-1|TRBJ1-3
CASSFDRGSFGNTIYF
TGCGCCAGCAGCTTTGACAGGGGATCATTTGGAAACACCATATATTTT
>-|-|14|TRBV29-1|TRBJ2-5
CSVGAGASQETQYF
TGCAGCGTTGGAGCAGGGGCCTCTCAAGAGACCCAGTACTTC
>-|TRBD2|17|TRBV9|TRBJ2-2
CASSVEGLAVNTGELFF
TGTGCCAGCAGCGTAGAAGGACTAGCGGTGAACACCGGGGAGCTGTTTTTT
>many|-|17|TRBV12-3/TRBV12-4|TRBJ1-2
CASSLKSYQGSNYGYTF
TGTGCCAGCAGTTTAAAGAGTTACCAGGGGTCTAACTATGGCTACACCTTC
>many|-|14|TRBV2|TRBJ1-1
CARDYTGSDTEAFF
TGTGCCAGAGACTACACAGGGAGTGACACTGAAGCTTTCTTT
>many|TRBD1|17|TRBV15|TRBJ2-7
CATSVTGGIAKNYEQYF
TGTGCCACCAGCGTCACAGGGGGAATTGCTAAGAACTACGAGCAGTACTTC
>many|TRBD1|19|TRBV11-2|TRBJ2-5
CASSLGSGTGVSRRETQYF
TGTGCCAGCAGCTTAGGGTCGGGGACAGGGGTTAGTCGGAGAGAGACCCAGTACTTC